Listed below are T cell receptor beta chains from one sample, sequenced in a study of T cell repertoires in cytomegalovirus infection. TCRdb called the reads again in MiXCR, with one record for every CDR3 protein. Of 600,000 to 800,000 distinct CDR3 sequences in the sample, approximately 24% were seen once. Sequences were obtained from CD8+ T cells from PBMCs. The receptors were gathered from a human donor in good health (CMV status not recorded). Some clones in this sample may be carry-over from other donors' samples. Each CDR3 is given with its conserved first and last residue. The D gene is left open where the match is weak. A clone size is listed for some rows: how often the clone was seen (once, few, many), or a class if it is expanded.

v_gene	d_gene	j_gene	len	abundance	CDR3nt	CDR3aa
TRBV7-9	TRBD2	TRBJ2-1	16	few	TGTGCCAGCAGCTTAGAAGCGGGGTCCCCCTACAATGAGCAGTTCTTC	CASSLEAGSPYNEQFF
TRBV5-1	TRBD1	TRBJ1-2	15	few	TGCGCCAGCAGCTTGGAGAGGGGGCGCGACTATGGCTACACCTTC	CASSLERGRDYGYTF
TRBV14	NA	TRBJ1-3	15	few	TGTGCCAGCAGCCAAGAACCAGTCTCTGGAAACACCATATATTTT	CASSQEPVSGNTIYF
TRBV7-2	NA	TRBJ2-3	14	many	TGTGCCAGCAGGTTCTTCGGGGATAAAGATACGCAGTATTTT	CASRFFGDKDTQYF
TRBV6-5	NA	TRBJ1-4	18	many	TGTGCCAGCAGTTATTCCGGAGACGGATTAGCAACTAATGAAAAACTGTTTTTT	CASSYSGDGLATNEKLFF
TRBV28	NA	TRBJ2-7	14	NA	TGTGCCAGCAGTTTACGGGGACTCATAGTTGAGCAGTACTTC	CASSLRGLIVEQYF
TRBV5-1	NA	TRBJ1-1	18	NA	TGCGCCAGCAGCTTGGTGCCGGACAGATCAGGATTGAACACTGAAGCTTTCTTT	CASSLVPDRSGLNTEAFF
TRBV7-2	TRBD2	TRBJ2-2	19	many	TGTGCCAGCAGCTTAGTACTAGCGGGGGGGCGCCGGGCCACCGGGGAGCTGTTTTTT	CASSLVLAGGRRATGELFF
TRBV28	NA	TRBJ1-5	16	many	TGTGCCAGCAGTCCGAAATCTTGGCTGACCAATCAGCCCCAGCATTTT	CASSPKSWLTNQPQHF
TRBV5-1	NA	TRBJ2-1	15	few	TGCGCCAGCAGCTTGGTGGGCTCCAACTACAATGAGCAGTTCTTC	CASSLVGSNYNEQFF
TRBV7-9	NA	TRBJ1-5	13	few	TGTGCCAGCAGCTTTCGATGGGATCAGCCCCAGCATTTT	CASSFRWDQPQHF
TRBV6-6	NA	TRBJ1-2	16	few	TGTGCCAGCAGTTACTCGGAGGGGCAGGGTTTTTATGGCTACACCTTC	CASSYSEGQGFYGYTF
TRBV25-1	NA	TRBJ1-1	13	NA	TGTGCCAGCAGTGACCCTTACGCCATGGGAGCTTTCTTT	CASSDPYAMGAFF
TRBV28	TRBD2	TRBJ2-2	17	NA	TGTGCCAGCAGCCACGGGGGGGCGGATCAAGTTGGCGGGGAGCTGTTTTTT	CASSHGGADQVGGELFF